This T cell receptor beta chain comes out of a study of T cell responses to AZD1222 COVID-19 vaccine. Findings and limits, study-wide: Clonal diversity was possibly underestimated, and the donors were mostly white British, with more females. Researchers took repertoire samples only after the peak T cell response had come. Only a handful of AZD1222 recipients, about six in all, had baseline seropositivity. Epitopes outside B.1.351 and B.1.1.7 mutated regions reportedly drew nearly half of spike TCRs.

A word on this clone: The target antigen is unknown.

Clones were sequenced by immunoSEQ multiplex PCR, and TCRdb holds only the in-frame ones, with some missing. The top ten clones hold approximately 10% of a sample with around 58,000 clones, around 80% of them seen once. Germline V gene lookup returns CDR1 LNHNV and CDR2 YYDKDF (reference sequence). Trimming took off 8 bases at V and 1 base at J, with 9 bases between the two ends. This CDR3 contains 13 residues. This receptor was identified in an adult in good health. J is TRBJ2-1 and V is TRBV15; D is possibly TRBD2 (6 bases). The source was peripheral blood, collected on day 0 of AZD1222 vaccination. Here the CDR3 DNA reads TGTGCCACCGGGGGGAGGTCCTACAATGAGCAGTTCTTC. Residues: CATGGRSYNEQFF.